This T cell receptor beta chain comes out of a study of cytomegalovirus exposure and HLA in healthy donors. TCRdb's copy holds only in-frame clones and misses some; the assay was immunoSEQ multiplex PCR. The sample consists of 150,000 to 200,000 clones, around 81% of them appearing once. Study conclusions and caveats: There were a few CMV-associated chains whose specificity for CMV antigens was confirmed in vitro.

V gave up 4 bases and J gave up 0 bases, with 7 bases separating them. Germline V lookup: CDR1 SGHDT, CDR2 YYEEEE. The CDR3 runs to 13 residues. Notes on this clone: Its antigen remains unknown.

This chain joins TRBV5-6 and TRBJ1-1; D may be TRBD1 (5 bases). Material: PBMCs. This TCR was sampled from a man younger than 45 in good health and CMV-seropositive. Written as DNA, the CDR3 is TGTGCCAGCAGCCCGGGGGTGAACACTGAAGCTTTCTTT. This sequence encodes CASSPGVNTEAFF.